Sequencing of this TCR beta chain was carried out in a study of cytomegalovirus exposure and HLA in healthy donors. Study conclusions and caveats: Per published accounts, TCR beta sequences correctly predicted the HLA-A and HLA-B alleles of most subjects. HLA alleles were associated with 15,000 to 20,000 TCR beta sequences in a later analysis at 0.05 false discovery rate. TRBV6-2, TRBV6-3 and other indistinguishable V segments were excluded.

Of note for this clone: What it binds is unknown.

The PCR had 60 Vbeta and 13 Jbeta primers. The method was immunoSEQ multiplex PCR; TCRdb's version includes in-frame clones alone and lacks a portion of them. The sample table sets out tens of thousands of clones. CDR3 length: 16 amino acids. V lost 4 bases to trimming and J lost 4 bases; unmatched junction nucleotides: 8. Germline loops: CDR1 ENHRY, CDR2 SYGVKD. V gene TRBV10-3 combines with J gene TRBJ2-3, with TRBD1 matching 10 bases. The sequenced sample was PBMCs. The clonotype comes from a male donor in good health and CMV-seronegative. CDR3 residues: CAISVGQGGEADTQYF. CDR3 nucleotide sequence: TGTGCCATCAGTGTCGGACAGGGGGGTGAAGCAGATACGCAGTATTTT.